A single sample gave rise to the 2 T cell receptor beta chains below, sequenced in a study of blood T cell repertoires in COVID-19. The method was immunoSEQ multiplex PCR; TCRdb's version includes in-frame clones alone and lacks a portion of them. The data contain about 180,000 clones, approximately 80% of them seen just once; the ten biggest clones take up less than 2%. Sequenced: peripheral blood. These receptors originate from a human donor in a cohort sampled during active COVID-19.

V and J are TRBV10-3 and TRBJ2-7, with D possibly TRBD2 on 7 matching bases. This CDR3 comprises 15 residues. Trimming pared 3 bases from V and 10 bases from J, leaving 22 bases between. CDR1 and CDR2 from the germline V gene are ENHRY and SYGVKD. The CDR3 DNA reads TGTGCCATCAGTGATGCGGGGGCGTGGGGTACGGGTCAGTACTTC. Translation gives CAISDAGAWGTGQYF.

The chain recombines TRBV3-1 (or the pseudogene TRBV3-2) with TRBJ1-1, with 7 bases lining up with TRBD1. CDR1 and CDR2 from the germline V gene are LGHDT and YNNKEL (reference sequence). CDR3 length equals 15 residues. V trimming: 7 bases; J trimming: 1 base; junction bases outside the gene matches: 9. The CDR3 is CASNYYRGGNTEAFF. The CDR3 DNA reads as TGTGCCAGCAATTATTACAGGGGAGGGAACACTGAAGCTTTCTTT.